This T cell receptor beta chain derives from a study of blood T cells in healthy people across ages. General observations from the study: Significant beta diversity loss was already apparent by age approximately 40, declining roughly linearly.

Notes on this clonotype: The antigen remains undetermined.

This CDR3 is built from 14 residues. The germline V gene encodes CDR1 SQVTM and CDR2 ANQGSEA. V was clipped by 6 bases and J by 3 bases, with 17 bases between them. The authors ran a second PCR of roughly 6 to 11 cycles using a sample-barcoded 5' primer and a J-beta primer mix. TCRdb re-called the 5' RACE reads with MiXCR, one entry per CDR3 protein. Of fewer than 750,000 distinct CDR3 sequences in the sample, about 50% were seen once. Material: blood. The TCR comes from an elderly woman in good health. The genes are TRBV29-1 and TRBJ1-2; no reliable D call. The chain's CDR3 is CSVADNQADYGYTF. As DNA, the CDR3 is TGCAGCGTGGCGGATAACCAGGCTGACTATGGCTACACCTTC.